This T cell receptor beta chain was profiled in a study of tumor-infiltrating lymphocytes in primary liver carcinoma (TCRdb year 2017). For the wider study: Of the five patients, three men and two women aged 30 to 69 years, four had hepatocellular carcinoma and one had combined HCC and intrahepatic cholangiocarcinoma. Samples yielded roughly 3.5 to 8 million productive TCRbeta reads; read depth did not differ significantly between tissue types. Across five regions of each liver tumor, along with adjacent normal tissue and blood, the study brought together TCRbeta repertoire sequencing, expression microarrays and whole-exome sequencing. Technical replicate repertoires showed high reproducibility, with mean shared-clone rates roughly 0.88 and correlation coefficients above 0.98. The five patients had tumors of stage T1-T3 N0M0, with maximum diameters ranging from about 4 to 11 cm. The roughly 25 tumor region samples were profiled with Agilent mRNA microarrays so that TCRbeta repertoire diversity could be related to the local molecular phenotype. A total of around 35 specimens from 5 patients went through TCRbeta repertoire sequencing, namely 25 tumor regions, 5 adjacent noncancerous liver tissues and 5 peripheral blood samples. The study at large found these results: Repertoire overlap was found to be higher between tumor regions (mean roughly 36%) than between tumor-adjacent (roughly 17%) or tumor-blood (about 15%) pairs, consistent with antigen-driven expansion. With just a few patients in the study, the authors point out that the findings should be validated in a larger study. Compared with blood, tumors had a significantly larger share of the repertoire taken up by the top 250 clones (p = 0.039). Only about 8-25% of top clones were found in all five regions of a tumor, suggesting spatial heterogeneity of tumor-infiltrating T cells. Because sequencing covered only the TCR beta chain and unpaired alpha chains were not captured, true repertoire diversity is likely underestimated. Since the samples were bulk and unsorted, there was no way to compare CD4+ and CD8+ T cell repertoires.

Reading the germline V gene (reference sequence) gives CDR1 SEHNR and CDR2 FQNEAQ. The CDR3 runs 20 residues from the cysteine to the phenylalanine. Kept here is only the CDR3 DNA, which spans 60 bases and is read in frame from base 1. With regard to this clonotype: The clone's antigen remains unknown. At one end, the junction sequence differs from germline, possibly due to a read error.

Using a constant-region primer and ProtoScript II reverse transcriptase, TCRbeta-specific cDNA was reverse-transcribed from 450 to 650 ng total RNA. TCRbeta libraries were built with three nested multiplex PCR rounds, a slightly modified ARM-PCR procedure. The first two PCR rounds used multiplex TRBV1-TRBV30 forward primers with a Cbeta reverse primer, each for approximately 9 cycles. Sample barcodes and Illumina adapters were added in a final 25-cycle PCR using Deep VentR polymerase. Before sequencing, amplicons between 200 and 500 bp were purified from gel using a QIAquick gel extraction kit. TCRbeta amplicons were sequenced on an Illumina HiSeq 2500 with 250-bp paired-end reads. As for the original processing: Quality trimming of reads was performed with Trimmomatic v0.33, and paired reads were merged with FLASH v1.2.11 so that full CDR3 sequences could be recovered. MiGEC v1.2.1b assigned V, D and J germline segments to the rearranged TCRbeta sequences. VDJtools v1.0.0 computed clonotype statistics and Shannon-Wiener diversity indices. Except for diversity analysis, only the 250 most abundant clonotypes of each sample were used in subsequent analyses to reduce sampling bias. TCRdb took the public reads, trimmed them with fastp at Q25, ran MiXCR for clone calling and kept in-frame beta chains. Each CDR3 protein appears once, grouped with its most common genes and DNA. TCRdb, rather than the study authors, made the V and J calls. For this sample there are 80,000 or so distinct CDR3 sequences; 71% appear just once. Of the sample, roughly an eighth falls within the top ten clones.

Total RNA and DNA were co-extracted from roughly 20-30 mg of bulk tissue with the AllPrep DNA/RNA mini kit, without cell sorting. Surgical resection was performed in China between late 2015 and March 2016 on four to six patients with histopathologically diagnosed primary liver carcinoma. Patients had chronic HBV infection and were treatment-naive at sampling. Each tumor was sampled at five spatially separated regions: the tumor centre plus the superior, inferior, left-lateral and right-lateral poles. Histology showed that every tumor sample contained more than 85% viable tumor cells. Fresh tumor and adjacent tissue pieces were bisected; one half was stored in RNAlater at -80°C, the other sent for histology.

The chain is encoded by TRBV7-9 joined to TRBJ2-2; TRBD1 matches 7 bases in the middle. This sequence was found in a woman aged 55-69 years with primary liver carcinoma and hepatitis B virus infection. The sequenced material came from liver tumor tissue from sampling region 4. The sample's cell subset or site label is to be understood as: tumor region T4, right-lateral pole. The nucleotides are TGTGCCAGTAGCCCCCTTCAGGGGGAGCCTGGTCCCTCGAGCACCGGGGAGCTGTTCTTT. Its translation reads: CASSPLQGEPGPSSTGELFF.